A selection of T cell receptor beta chains follows, all from one sample in a study of early T cells in non-severe SARS-CoV-2 infection. MiXCR, run by TCRdb on the 5' RACE reads, gives a single entry per CDR3 protein. The profile shows about 80,000 distinct CDR3 sequences, roughly 12% of them singletons. Sequencing used whole blood, obtained at baseline. These receptors were taken from an adult who was a healthcare worker with PCR-confirmed SARS-CoV-2 infection or an uninfected control (not recorded which). The donor label of this sample is uncertain. The CDR3 runs from the conserved cysteine through the conserved F or W. The D gene is left open where the match is weak. Clone size, where shown, is once, few, many, or a class for clones that have expanded.

size: few; J: TRBJ2-7; V: TRBV6-1; D: -; DNA: TGTGCCGTTATGGACAGACTACTCTACGAGCAGTACTTC; CDR3: CAVMDRLLYEQYF
size: -; J: TRBJ2-3; V: TRBV4-2; D: -; DNA: TGTGCCAGCAGCCAAGCCGGGGCGGGGTATAGCACAGATACGCAGTATTTT; CDR3: CASSQAGAGYSTDTQYF
size: -; J: TRBJ1-1; V: TRBV9; D: -; DNA: -; CDR3: CASSVAMGNTETFF
size: -; J: TRBJ2-5; V: TRBV12-3/TRBV12-4; D: -; DNA: TGTGCCAGCAGTTTTGGGCAGAAAGAGACCCAGTACTTC; CDR3: CASSFGQKETQYF
size: few; J: TRBJ2-3; V: TRBV15; D: TRBD2; DNA: TGTGCCACCAGCAGGGCCTATAGCGGGAGGGAGGATACGCAGTATTTT; CDR3: CATSRAYSGREDTQYF
size: many; J: TRBJ1-4; V: TRBV29-1; D: -; DNA: TGCAGCGTTGCCCTCGCCGGGTTAGATGAAAAACTGTTTTTT; CDR3: CSVALAGLDEKLFF
size: many; J: TRBJ1-3; V: TRBV2; D: -; DNA: TGTGCCAGCATCCTGACAGCTGGAAACACCATATATTTT; CDR3: CASILTAGNTIYF
size: few; J: TRBJ2-1; V: TRBV3-1; D: TRBD1; DNA: TGTGCCAGCAGCCCATCCGGGACAGGGGTACACAATGAGCAGTTCTTC; CDR3: CASSPSGTGVHNEQFF
size: -; J: TRBJ1-5; V: TRBV6-5; D: -; DNA: TGTGCCAGCAGTTACTCGATGCCAGCATCGAGTCAGCCCCAGCATTTT; CDR3: CASSYSMPASSQPQHF
size: many; J: TRBJ2-7; V: TRBV7-2; D: -; DNA: TGTGCCAGCAGCCAGGACAGCACTAGGGAGCAGTACTTC; CDR3: CASSQDSTREQYF
size: few; J: TRBJ2-7; V: TRBV12-3/TRBV12-4; D: -; DNA: TGTGCCAGCAGAAAGGACGCTTGGGACGAGCAGTACTTC; CDR3: CASRKDAWDEQYF
size: few; J: TRBJ2-3; V: TRBV7-9; D: TRBD2; DNA: TGTGCCAGCAAAGCCAAGCCGGGACTAGCGCGAAGCACAGATACGCAGTATTTT; CDR3: CASKAKPGLARSTDTQYF
size: -; J: TRBJ2-5; V: TRBV21-1; D: -; DNA: TGTGCCAGCAGCAAAGAAGTATGGGACAGGAAAGAGACCCAGTACTTC; CDR3: CASSKEVWDRKETQYF
size: -; J: TRBJ2-2; V: TRBV5-5; D: -; DNA: TGCGCCAGCAGCTTTGCCTCCACCGGGGAGCTGTTTTTT; CDR3: CASSFASTGELFF
size: few; J: TRBJ2-2; V: TRBV11-2; D: TRBD2; DNA: TGTGCCAGCAGCGGATCCGGGACTAGCCCCGGGGAGCTGTTTTTT; CDR3: CASSGSGTSPGELFF
size: few; J: TRBJ1-2; V: TRBV4-3; D: TRBD1; DNA: TGCGCCAGCAGCCATTCCGGGACAGGGGGCTATGGCTACACCTTC; CDR3: CASSHSGTGGYGYTF
size: -; J: TRBJ2-1; V: TRBV4-1; D: TRBD2; DNA: TGCGCCAGCTCGGGTAGCGGGGGGCCTGTGAACCCGTACAATGAGCAGTTCTTC; CDR3: CASSGSGGPVNPYNEQFF
size: few; J: TRBJ2-2; V: TRBV24-1; D: TRBD1; DNA: TGTGCCACCAGTGATTCCCACAGGGGTACGAACACCGGGGAGCTGTTTTTT; CDR3: CATSDSHRGTNTGELFF
size: few; J: TRBJ1-3; V: TRBV10-2; D: -; DNA: TGCGCCAGCGGAGACAGGTCTGGAAACACCATATATTTT; CDR3: CASGDRSGNTIYF
size: few; J: TRBJ1-5; V: TRBV10-3; D: -; DNA: TGTGCCATCAGTGAGGGCCCCTTGGGTCAGCCCCAGCATTTT; CDR3: CAISEGPLGQPQHF
size: few; J: TRBJ2-7; V: TRBV20-1; D: -; DNA: TGCAGTGCTAGCAGTCCAGGTCGTAACTACGAGCAGTACTTC; CDR3: CSASSPGRNYEQYF
size: many; J: TRBJ1-1; V: TRBV13; D: -; DNA: TGTGCCAGCAGCTTCCCCGGGGGCCAGGGTATGAACACTGAAGCTTTCTTT; CDR3: CASSFPGGQGMNTEAFF
size: -; J: TRBJ1-1; V: TRBV4-3; D: TRBD1; DNA: TGCGCCAGCAGCCAAGACGCCGTGTACGCAGGGGGATTAATTGAAGCTTTCTTT; CDR3: CASSQDAVYAGGLIEAFF
size: few; J: TRBJ1-2; V: TRBV5-1; D: TRBD1; DNA: TGCGCCAGCAGCTTGAGACAGGGCTTCTATGGCTACACCTTC; CDR3: CASSLRQGFYGYTF
size: many; J: TRBJ2-5; V: TRBV29-1; D: -; DNA: TGCAGCGTAGAAGGAGGGTCCCAAGAGACCCAGTACTTC; CDR3: CSVEGGSQETQYF